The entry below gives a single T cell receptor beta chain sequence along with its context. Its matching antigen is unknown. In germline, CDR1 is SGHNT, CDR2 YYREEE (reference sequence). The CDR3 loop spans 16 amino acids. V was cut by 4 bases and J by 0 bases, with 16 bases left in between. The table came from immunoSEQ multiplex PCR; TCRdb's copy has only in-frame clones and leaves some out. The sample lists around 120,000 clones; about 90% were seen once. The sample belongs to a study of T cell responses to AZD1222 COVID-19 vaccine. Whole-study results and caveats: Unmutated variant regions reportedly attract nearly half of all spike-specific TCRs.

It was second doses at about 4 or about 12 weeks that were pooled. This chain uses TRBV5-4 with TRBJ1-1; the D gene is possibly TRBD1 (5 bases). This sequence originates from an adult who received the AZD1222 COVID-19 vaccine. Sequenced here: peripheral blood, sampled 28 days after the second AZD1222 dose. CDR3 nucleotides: TGTGCCAGCAGCCTCCGACGGGGGGGGATGAACACTGAAGCTTTCTTT. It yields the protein CASSLRRGGMNTEAFF.